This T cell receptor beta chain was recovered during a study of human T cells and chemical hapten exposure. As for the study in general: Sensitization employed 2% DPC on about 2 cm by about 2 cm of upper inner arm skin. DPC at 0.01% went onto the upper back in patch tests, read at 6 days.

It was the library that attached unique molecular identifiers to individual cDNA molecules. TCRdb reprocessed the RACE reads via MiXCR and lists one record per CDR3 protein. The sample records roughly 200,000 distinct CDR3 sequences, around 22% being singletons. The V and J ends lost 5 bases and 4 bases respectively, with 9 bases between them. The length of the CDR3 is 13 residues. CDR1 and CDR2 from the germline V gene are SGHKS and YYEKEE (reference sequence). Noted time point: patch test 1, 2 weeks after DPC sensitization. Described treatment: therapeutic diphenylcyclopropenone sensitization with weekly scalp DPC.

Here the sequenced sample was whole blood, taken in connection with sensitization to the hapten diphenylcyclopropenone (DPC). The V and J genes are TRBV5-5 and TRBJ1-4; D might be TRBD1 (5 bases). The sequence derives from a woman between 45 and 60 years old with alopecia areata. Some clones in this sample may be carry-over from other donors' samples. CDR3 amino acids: CASSFGGNEKLFF. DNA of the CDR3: TGTGCCAGCAGTTTTGGGGGTAATGAAAAACTGTTTTTT. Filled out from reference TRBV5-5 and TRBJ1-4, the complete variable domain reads DAGVTQSPTHLIKTRGQQVTLRCSPISGHKSVSWYQQVLGQGPQFIFQYYEKEERGRGNFPDRFSARQFPNYSSELNVNALLLGDSALYLCASSFGGNEKLFFGSGTQLSVL.